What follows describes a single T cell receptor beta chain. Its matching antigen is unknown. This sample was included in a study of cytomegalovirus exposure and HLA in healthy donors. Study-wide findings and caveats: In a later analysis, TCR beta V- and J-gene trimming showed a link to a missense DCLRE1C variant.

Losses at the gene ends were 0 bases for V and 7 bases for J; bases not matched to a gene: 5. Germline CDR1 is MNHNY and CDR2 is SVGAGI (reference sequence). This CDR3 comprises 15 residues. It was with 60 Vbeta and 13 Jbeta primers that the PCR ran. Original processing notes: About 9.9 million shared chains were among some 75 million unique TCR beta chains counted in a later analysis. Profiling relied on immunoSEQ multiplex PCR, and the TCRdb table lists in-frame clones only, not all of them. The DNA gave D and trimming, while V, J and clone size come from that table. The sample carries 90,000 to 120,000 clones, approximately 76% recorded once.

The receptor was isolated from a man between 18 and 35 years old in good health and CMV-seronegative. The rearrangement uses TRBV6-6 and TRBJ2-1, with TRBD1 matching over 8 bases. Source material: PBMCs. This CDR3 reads CASSYSRQGANEQFF. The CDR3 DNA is TGTGCCAGCAGTTACTCGAGGCAGGGGGCAAATGAGCAGTTCTTC.